Listed here are 27 T cell receptor beta chains from one sample, sequenced in a study of T-cell reconstitution after alpha-beta-depleted transplantation in children. Unique molecular identifiers were incorporated when the TCRbeta library was constructed. From the PCR reads, TCRdb called clonotypes with MiXCR, one entry per CDR3 protein. The repertoire includes around 360,000 distinct CDR3 sequences, over 9% of them detected once, and 2.4% sits in the top ten. The input for sequencing was PBMCs from the stem cell graft donor, taken from the stem cell graft. These receptors were taken from a human donor who donated a stem cell graft to a child with acute lymphoblastic leukemia.

The genes are TRBV6-1 and TRBJ1-1; 9 nucleotides match TRBD1. The CDR3 runs 16 residues. Germline V gives CDR1 MNHNS, CDR2 SASEGT. The V segment lost 4 bases and the J segment 3 bases; nucleotides outside the gene matches: 9. In DNA form, the CDR3 reads TGTGCCAGCAGTGGTCCCGGGACAGGGACGGACACTGAAGCTTTCTTT. Protein sequence: CASSGPGTGTDTEAFF.

This clonotype turned up a few times. The V gene is TRBV4-1, the J gene TRBJ1-3; D ambiguous. The CDR3 runs 17 residues. Germline CDR1 reads MGHRA; CDR2 reads YSYEKL. V dropped 3 bases and J dropped 0 bases, with 15 bases sitting between them. In DNA, the CDR3 is TGCGCCAGCAGCCAGGTCGGCAGGTTAAACTCTGGAAACACCATATATTTT. It yields the protein CASSQVGRLNSGNTIYF.

This clonotype was recorded a few times. V usage is TRBV7-8 and J usage is TRBJ2-7, with 10 bases fitting TRBD2. The CDR3 contains 16 residues. CDR1 is SGHVS and CDR2 is FQNEAQ in the germline V gene. Trimming cost V 2 bases and J 2 bases; bases outside gene matches: 6. The CDR3 here is CASSLPGTSATYEQYF. CDR3 DNA sequence: TGTGCCAGCAGCTTACCGGGGACTAGCGCGACCTACGAGCAGTACTTC.

This clonotype was counted only a few times. The rearrangement links TRBV7-8 to TRBJ2-3, with TRBD2 identical over 11 bases. The length of the CDR3 is 17 residues. Germline V gene lookup returns CDR1 SGHVS and CDR2 FQNEAQ. V gave up 5 bases and J gave up 6 bases; unmatched junction bases: 13. This CDR3 is CASSTSTSGDDRDTQYF. CDR3 nucleotide sequence: TGTGCCAGCAGCACATCGACTAGCGGGGACGATAGGGATACGCAGTATTTT.

This clonotype was seen at least ten times. This sequence joins TRBV7-2 and TRBJ2-1, with D possibly matching TRBD2 (6 bases). The V end lost 5 bases, the J end lost 10 bases, and 12 bases lay between the germline ends. This CDR3 is built from 12 residues. Germline V gene data show CDR1 as SGHTA and CDR2 as FQGNSA. The CDR3 coding sequence is TGTGCCAGCAGCCTGGGACTGGGGGAGCAGTTCTTC. Residues: CASSLGLGEQFF.

The genes are TRBV28 and TRBJ2-5; D gene ambiguous. Germline assignment: CDR1 MDHEN and CDR2 SYDVKM. The CDR3 sequence is 14 residues long. V was shortened by 5 bases and J by 5 bases, with 15 bases between the two germline ends. CDR3 nucleotide sequence: TGTGCCAGCAGTGAACTAAGGGATCAGGAGACCCAGTACTTC. Translated, it gives CASSELRDQETQYF.

This clonotype was counted at least ten times. The chain links TRBV7-9 to TRBJ2-2; no clear D. This CDR3 is built from 14 residues. V lost 8 bases and J 2 bases, leaving 12 bases between the germline ends. Germline V CDR1 and CDR2: SEHNR, FQNEAQ (reference sequence). For the CDR3, the DNA is TGTGCCAGCCGGGTAGCAGATAACACCGGGGAGCTGTTTTTT. Translating it yields CASRVADNTGELFF.

This clonotype was detected only a few times. The chain links TRBV27 to TRBJ2-7; the match to TRBD1 covers 7 bases. Germline CDR1 reads MNHEY; CDR2 reads SMNVEV (reference sequence). After removal of 6 bases from V and 3 bases from J, the junction contained 11 bases not matched to a gene. The CDR3 covers 15 residues. The CDR3 sequence is CASSYRGRGIYEQYF. The CDR3 region has the DNA TGTGCCAGCAGCTACAGGGGCCGGGGTATCTACGAGCAGTACTTC.

The chain recombines TRBV27 with TRBJ2-5; the D is unclear. Germline lookup yields CDR1 MNHEY and CDR2 SMNVEV (reference sequence). This CDR3 comprises 13 residues. Trimming took off 5 bases at V and 3 bases at J, with 10 bases between the two ends. The CDR3 nucleotides read TGTGCCAGCAGTGTCGGCAGGAAAGAGACCCAGTACTTC. Amino acid sequence: CASSVGRKETQYF.

This rearrangement joins TRBV5-6 to TRBJ2-3, with D uncertain. This CDR3 is built from 14 residues. Trimming removed 6 bases at V and 2 bases at J, with 13 bases between. Germline V gene lookup returns CDR1 SGHDT and CDR2 YYEEEE. The CDR3 spells CASTGKGYTDTQYF. The CDR3 DNA is TGTGCCAGCACCGGAAAGGGCTACACAGATACGCAGTATTTT.

This clonotype was observed a few times. For the CDR3, the DNA is TGTGCCAGCAGTTGGCCCACGGAACGGGAGTCTCGGCATGAGCAGTTCTTC. Its translation is CASSWPTERESRHEQFF. V gene TRBV28 combines with J gene TRBJ2-1, with D maybe TRBD2 (6 bases). V dropped 4 bases and J dropped 8 bases, with 24 bases sitting between them. The CDR3 runs 17 residues. Germline V gives CDR1 MDHEN, CDR2 SYDVKM.

The sample holds many counts of this clonotype. This rearrangement joins TRBV7-2 to TRBJ2-7; 7 bases fit TRBD1. J lost 2 bases, V lost 5 bases, and 3 bases had no gene match. The CDR3 has 13 amino acids. The germline V gene has CDR1 SGHTA and CDR2 FQGNSA. CDR3 region: CASSRDSTYEQYF. In DNA form, the CDR3 reads TGTGCCAGCAGCCGGGACAGCACCTACGAGCAGTACTTC.

There are a few counts of this clonotype. The V gene is TRBV7-9, the J gene TRBJ2-3, with 10 bases fitting TRBD1. The CDR3 has 16 residues. The germline V gene encodes CDR1 SEHNR and CDR2 FQNEAQ (reference sequence). The V segment lost 5 bases and the J segment 1 base; nucleotides outside the gene matches: 6. The CDR3 coding sequence is TGTGCCAGCAGCCCCGGGACAGGGGCGCGCACAGATACGCAGTATTTT. Translation gives CASSPGTGARTDTQYF.

This clonotype has a count of ten or more. This chain joins TRBV28 and TRBJ2-7; TRBD1 might be the D (5 bases). Trimming took 2 bases from V and 3 from J, leaving 11 bases between them. Germline-derived CDR1 and CDR2 are MDHEN and SYDVKM. This CDR3 comprises 14 residues. This chain's CDR3 is CASSLAGSNYEQYF. In nucleotides, the CDR3 is TGTGCCAGCAGTTTAGCAGGGTCCAACTACGAGCAGTACTTC. Filled out from reference TRBV28 and TRBJ2-7, the complete variable domain reads DVKVTQSSRYLVKRTGEKVFLECVQDMDHENMFWYRQDPGLGLRLIYFSYDVKMKEKGDIPEGYSVSREKKERFSLILESASTNQTSMYLCASSLAGSNYEQYFGPGTRLTVT.

This clonotype was counted only a few times. The chain combines TRBV2 with TRBJ2-2, with a possible D match to TRBD2 (5 bases). CDR1 and CDR2 from the germline V gene are SNHLY and FYNNEI. Trimming took 6 bases from V and 1 from J, leaving 9 bases between them. The CDR3 loop spans 14 amino acids. CDR3 bases: TGTGCCAGCAGCGGGATGGGGAACACCGGGGAGCTGTTTTTT. Residues: CASSGMGNTGELFF. Together with reference TRBV2 and TRBJ2-2, the CDR3 gives the full variable domain: EPEVTQTPSHQVTQMGQEVILRCVPISNHLYFYWYRQILGQKVEFLVSFYNNEISEKSEIFDDQFSVERPDGSNFTLKIRSTKLEDSAMYFCASSGMGNTGELFFGEGSRLTVL.

The chain couples TRBV6-2 or TRBV6-3 to TRBJ2-7, with D perhaps matching TRBD1 (6 bases). The CDR3 consists of 14 residues. V lost 5 bases, J lost 3 bases, and 14 bases lay in between. CDR1 and CDR2 from the germline V gene are MNHEY and SVGEGT. CDR3 loop: CASSPSGHGYEQYF. DNA of the CDR3: TGTGCCAGCAGTCCCTCGGGACACGGCTACGAGCAGTACTTC.

This clonotype has only a few counts. V and J are TRBV30 and TRBJ1-5; no clear D. V shed 2 bases and J shed 2 bases, with 13 bases lying between them. Germline loops: CDR1 GTSNPN, CDR2 SVGIG (reference sequence). The CDR3 loop spans 15 amino acids. DNA of the CDR3: TGTGCCTGGAGTCCGACGGTGGCGGGCAATCAGCCCCAGCATTTT. Its protein is CAWSPTVAGNQPQHF.

This clonotype was picked up many times. J is TRBJ1-5 and V is TRBV4-1, with D uncertain. Trimming pared 0 bases from V and 0 bases from J, leaving 9 bases between. The length of the CDR3 is 16 residues. The germline gives CDR1 MGHRA, CDR2 YSYEKL. For the CDR3, the DNA is TGCGCCAGCAGCCAAGAGAGGCAGTATAGCAATCAGCCCCAGCATTTT. This codes for CASSQERQYSNQPQHF.

V gene TRBV7-2 combines with J gene TRBJ2-7; 12 bases match TRBD2. The CDR3 length is 16 residues. Trimming at V came to 5 bases and at J to 6 bases, leaving 11 bases not matched to a gene. Germline V gene sequence: CDR1 SGHTA, CDR2 FQGNSA. The CDR3 sequence is CASSIGLAGRGFEQYF. CDR3 nucleotide sequence: TGTGCCAGCAGCATTGGACTAGCGGGAAGAGGCTTCGAGCAGTACTTC.

The table lists this clonotype with many counts. J is TRBJ2-3 and V is TRBV4-3, with 7 nucleotides matching TRBD2. CDR3 size: 19 residues. CDR1 is LGHNA, CDR2 YSLEER, per germline. With V trimmed by 3 bases and J by 2 bases, 17 bases remained unmatched. CDR3 sequence: CASSQGEGRLRELTDTQYF. DNA for the CDR3: TGCGCCAGCAGCCAGGGGGAGGGAAGACTGCGAGAACTCACAGATACGCAGTATTTT.

The chain joins TRBV18 to TRBJ2-7; TRBD2 aligns across 7 bases. Germline V gives CDR1 KGHSH, CDR2 LQKENI. The V segment lost 3 bases and the J segment 4 bases; nucleotides outside the gene matches: 9. The CDR3 is 15 residues long. The CDR3 region is CASSPRAGVQYEQYF. For the CDR3, the DNA is TGTGCCAGCTCACCGAGGGCGGGAGTTCAGTACGAGCAGTACTTC. Full variable domain (remainder filled in from reference TRBV18 and TRBJ2-7): NAGVMQNPRHLVRRRGQEARLRCSPMKGHSHVYWYRQLPEEGLKFMVYLQKENIIDESGMPKERFSAEFPKEGPSILRIQQVVRGDSAAYFCASSPRAGVQYEQYFGPGTRLTVT.

The rearrangement uses TRBV29-1 and TRBJ2-5; 8 nucleotides agree with TRBD1. CDR1 SQVTM and CDR2 ANQGSEA come from the germline V gene. The ends lost 3 bases at V and 4 bases at J; junction bases unmatched: 4. The CDR3 loop spans 13 amino acids. CDR3 loop: CSVDNRGAETQYF. The CDR3 bases are TGCAGCGTTGATAACAGGGGGGCAGAGACCCAGTACTTC.

This clonotype was seen only a few times. The genes are TRBV6-6 and TRBJ2-7; 8 bases are shared with TRBD2. The CDR3 spans 13 residues. Germline V gene data show CDR1 as MNHNY and CDR2 as SVGAGI (reference sequence). J gave up 0 bases and V 6 bases, and 1 base lay outside the gene matches. The CDR3 loop reads CASRTSASYEQYF. CDR3 bases: TGTGCCAGCAGGACTAGCGCCTCCTACGAGCAGTACTTC.

This chain joins TRBV5-1 and TRBJ2-2; D is possibly TRBD2 (6 bases). The CDR3 loop spans 16 amino acids. Germline values: CDR1 SGHRS, CDR2 YFSETQ. Trimming took off 0 bases at V and 5 bases at J, with 14 bases between the two ends. The DNA for the CDR3 is TGCGCCAGCAGCTTGGGTGTGCTGGAGGGAACCGGGGAGCTGTTTTTT. This translates into CASSLGVLEGTGELFF.

This clonotype came up a few times. The rearrangement joins TRBV7-2 to TRBJ2-7; tentative D call: TRBD2 (5 bases). Trimming removed 3 bases from V and 2 bases from J, with 17 bases in between. Germline CDR1 reads SGHTA; CDR2 reads FQGNSA. This CDR3 is 16 amino acids long. The CDR3 protein is CASSLGHSLRAYEQYF. The CDR3 bases are TGTGCCAGCAGCTTGGGCCATTCTCTGAGGGCCTACGAGCAGTACTTC.

This clonotype was observed a handful of times. The J gene is TRBJ1-4, the V gene TRBV21-1. TRBV21-1 is a known pseudogene. CDR3 length: 14 residues. DNA for the CDR3: TGTGCCAGCAGCAATAGGGTGAGGACGGAAAAACTGTTTTTT. Translated, it gives CASSNRVRTEKLFF.

This clonotype came up many times. The chain has TRBV7-8 and TRBJ1-2; 9 bases align to TRBD1. CDR3 length: 16 residues. V gave up 4 bases and J gave up 0 bases; unmatched junction bases: 6. The germline V gene encodes CDR1 SGHVS and CDR2 FQNEAQ. CDR3 in DNA: TGTGCCAGCAGCTCGACGGGACAGGGAGCTAACTATGGCTACACCTTC. This gives the protein CASSSTGQGANYGYTF.